These T cell receptor beta chains were read from a single sample in a study of blood T cell repertoires in COVID-19. Generated by immunoSEQ multiplex PCR, the TCRdb table keeps only in-frame clones and is missing some. The table shows approximately 73,000 clones, with approximately 86% occurring only once. The sample taken for sequencing was peripheral blood. The receptors were sampled from a woman aged 60-75 years with acute or convalescent COVID-19. Each CDR3 is given with its conserved first and last residue.

j_call: TRBJ2-7; v_call: TRBV7-3; cdr3_aa: CASSGGSPLAYYEQYF
j_call: TRBJ1-2; v_call: TRBV24-1; cdr3_aa: CATSPGQSANYGYTF
j_call: TRBJ1-2; v_call: TRBV6-2/TRBV6-3; cdr3_aa: CASSYGLVGGPPYFGYTF
j_call: TRBJ2-7; v_call: TRBV7-2; cdr3_aa: CASSLKLAGGTEQYF
j_call: TRBJ2-3; v_call: TRBV20-1; cdr3_aa: CSASGPVPDTQYF
j_call: TRBJ2-1; v_call: TRBV28; cdr3_aa: CASSFLLTGGEQFF
j_call: TRBJ1-2; v_call: TRBV14; cdr3_aa: CASSPGANYGYTF
j_call: TRBJ2-1; v_call: TRBV7-3; cdr3_aa: CASSLMQGIYNEQFF
j_call: TRBJ1-2; v_call: TRBV19; cdr3_aa: CASSPRGQVGYTF
j_call: TRBJ2-1; v_call: TRBV7-2; cdr3_aa: CASSLYPSGSSYNEQFF
j_call: TRBJ1-2; v_call: TRBV20-1; cdr3_aa: CSARGPWGYTF
j_call: TRBJ2-7; v_call: TRBV27; cdr3_aa: CASSLSGQPQWPPTYEQYF
j_call: TRBJ2-3; v_call: TRBV19; cdr3_aa: CASSDPGGTGGTDTQYF
j_call: TRBJ2-2; v_call: TRBV18; cdr3_aa: CASSLRSGELFF
j_call: TRBJ1-2; v_call: TRBV6-5; cdr3_aa: CASSYSQNYGYTF
j_call: TRBJ1-1; v_call: TRBV2; cdr3_aa: CASSQGFIPEAFF
j_call: TRBJ2-7; v_call: TRBV7-2; cdr3_aa: CASSLGTGAYEQYF
j_call: TRBJ2-1; v_call: TRBV9; cdr3_aa: CASSPGQGSDEQFF
j_call: TRBJ1-2; v_call: TRBV24-1; cdr3_aa: CATSPNGVRGYTF
j_call: TRBJ2-6; v_call: TRBV9; cdr3_aa: CASSVISGANVLTF
j_call: TRBJ2-5; v_call: TRBV6-2/TRBV6-3; cdr3_aa: CASSYLQGGETQYF
j_call: TRBJ2-7; v_call: TRBV7-2; cdr3_aa: CASSLQETGGVQYF
j_call: TRBJ2-5; v_call: TRBV5-1; cdr3_aa: CASSLGSGETQYF
j_call: TRBJ1-5; v_call: TRBV2; cdr3_aa: CASSVEVAQPQHF
j_call: TRBJ1-5; v_call: TRBV7-2; cdr3_aa: CASSVRGGYNQPQHF
j_call: TRBJ2-2; v_call: TRBV4-1; cdr3_aa: CASSLTSGDTGELFF
j_call: TRBJ2-3; v_call: TRBV5-1; cdr3_aa: CASSLERDTQYF
j_call: TRBJ2-1; v_call: TRBV27; cdr3_aa: CASSLLGGRTYNEQFF
j_call: TRBJ2-7; v_call: TRBV30; cdr3_aa: CAWRRSLLEYSSYEQYF
j_call: TRBJ1-5; v_call: TRBV28; cdr3_aa: CASSFSSYQPQHF
j_call: TRBJ2-1; v_call: TRBV19; cdr3_aa: CASSKSGVSSYNEQFF
j_call: TRBJ1-3; v_call: TRBV30; cdr3_aa: CAWSVGRSSGNTIYF
j_call: TRBJ1-2; v_call: TRBV27; cdr3_aa: CASSLKGASYGYTF
j_call: TRBJ1-2; v_call: TRBV6-5; cdr3_aa: CASSMRQRDYGYTF
j_call: TRBJ2-3; v_call: TRBV11-2; cdr3_aa: CASSFALSGGVTDTQYF
j_call: TRBJ2-1; v_call: TRBV7-9; cdr3_aa: CASSLGLAGGYEQFF
j_call: TRBJ2-1; v_call: TRBV7-8; cdr3_aa: CASTLGGPNEQFF
j_call: TRBJ2-3; v_call: TRBV2; cdr3_aa: CASKLDSGTDTQYF
j_call: TRBJ1-3; v_call: TRBV18; cdr3_aa: CASSPPTGWLGNTIYF
j_call: TRBJ1-4; v_call: TRBV6-2/TRBV6-3; cdr3_aa: CASSRQFNEKLFF
j_call: TRBJ1-6; v_call: TRBV10-2; cdr3_aa: CASSPQGSGNNSPLHF
j_call: TRBJ2-7; v_call: TRBV27; cdr3_aa: CASRPRAQGLASHEQYF
j_call: TRBJ1-2; v_call: TRBV24-1; cdr3_aa: CATSDPGGYGYTF
j_call: TRBJ2-7; v_call: TRBV6-2/TRBV6-3; cdr3_aa: CASSLLYEQYF
j_call: TRBJ2-2; v_call: TRBV2; cdr3_aa: CASRERSTGELFF
j_call: TRBJ1-2; v_call: TRBV4-2; cdr3_aa: CASSQDPAGEDGYTF
j_call: TRBJ2-5; v_call: TRBV30; cdr3_aa: CAWSGGQETQYF
j_call: TRBJ1-6; v_call: TRBV28; cdr3_aa: CASRSRQGSNSPLHF
j_call: TRBJ1-4; v_call: TRBV9; cdr3_aa: CASSEGVINEKLFF
j_call: TRBJ2-5; v_call: TRBV7-2; cdr3_aa: CASSFSISETQYF
j_call: TRBJ1-2; v_call: TRBV6-5; cdr3_aa: CASHVQGYGYTF
j_call: TRBJ1-5; v_call: TRBV19; cdr3_aa: CASSTKGQSKGPQHF
j_call: TRBJ1-1; v_call: TRBV9; cdr3_aa: CASSVSTGYNTEAFF
j_call: TRBJ2-3; v_call: TRBV4-3; cdr3_aa: CASSQDIGDTQYF
j_call: TRBJ1-5; v_call: TRBV6-2/TRBV6-3; cdr3_aa: CASSTPAGEGNQPQHF
j_call: TRBJ2-6; v_call: TRBV14; cdr3_aa: CASSARQGSGVGANVLTF
j_call: TRBJ2-2; v_call: TRBV28; cdr3_aa: CASSRTGGGTGELFF